This TCR beta chain was identified during a study of T cells of healthy individuals. V dropped 4 bases and J dropped 0; count of bases not matched to a gene: 5. Germline assignment: CDR1 MGHRA and CDR2 YSYEKL. This CDR3 has 15 amino acids. TCRdb independently ran MiXCR on the 5' RACE reads; one entry per CDR3 protein. The sample contains 53,000 or so distinct CDR3 sequences, roughly 14% of which appear only once. The receptor comes from a human donor in good health. The rearrangement links TRBV4-1 to TRBJ1-1; 7 nucleotides match TRBD1. CDR3 loop: CASSPAGQMNTEAFF. CDR3 DNA: TGCGCCAGCAGCCCGGCGGGACAGATGAACACTGAAGCTTTCTTT.